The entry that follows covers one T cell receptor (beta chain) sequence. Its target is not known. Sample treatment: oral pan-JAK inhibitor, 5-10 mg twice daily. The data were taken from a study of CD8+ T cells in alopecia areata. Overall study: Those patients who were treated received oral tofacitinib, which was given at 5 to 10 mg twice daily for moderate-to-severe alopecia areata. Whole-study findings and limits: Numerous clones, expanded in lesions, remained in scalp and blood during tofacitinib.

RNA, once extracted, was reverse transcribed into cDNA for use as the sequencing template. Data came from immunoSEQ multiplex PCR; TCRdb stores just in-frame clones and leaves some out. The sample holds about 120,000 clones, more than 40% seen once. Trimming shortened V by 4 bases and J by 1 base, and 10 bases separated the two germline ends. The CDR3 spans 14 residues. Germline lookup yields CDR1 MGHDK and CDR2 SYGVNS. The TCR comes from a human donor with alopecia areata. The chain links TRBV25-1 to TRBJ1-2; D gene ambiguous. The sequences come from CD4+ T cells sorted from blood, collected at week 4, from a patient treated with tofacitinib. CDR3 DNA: TGTGCCAGCAGTGCAACGACACTTAACTATGGCTACACCTTC. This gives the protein CASSATTLNYGYTF.